The entry below gives a single T cell receptor beta chain sequence along with its context. The antigen remains unidentified. This sample was included in a study of OX40 agonist ivuxolimab in advanced cancers. Overall study: People in dose escalation had one of these cancers: hepatocellular carcinoma, melanoma, renal cell or head and neck cancer. Study conclusions and caveats: At 0.1-3.0 mg/kg, partial responders had clonal expansion among the lowest observed.

With 5 bases removed from V and 6 bases from J, the gap between germline ends came to 14 bases. CDR1 and CDR2 from the germline V gene are LNHDA and SQIVND (reference sequence). The CDR3 runs 13 residues. TCRdb's table, derived via immunoSEQ multiplex PCR, lists solely in-frame clones and lacks some. The data hold under 100,000 clones, with approximately 84% observed a single time. The V gene is TRBV19, the J gene TRBJ2-7; no clear D. The sequence was obtained from an adult with an advanced solid tumor such as melanoma, head and neck, liver or kidney cancer. The material sequenced was CD4+ or CD8+ T cells sorted from blood, taken in a trial of the OX40 agonist ivuxolimab. The CDR3 loop is CASSGRTLGEQYF. The CDR3 DNA is TGTGCCAGTAGTGGCAGGACCCTCGGCGAGCAGTACTTC.